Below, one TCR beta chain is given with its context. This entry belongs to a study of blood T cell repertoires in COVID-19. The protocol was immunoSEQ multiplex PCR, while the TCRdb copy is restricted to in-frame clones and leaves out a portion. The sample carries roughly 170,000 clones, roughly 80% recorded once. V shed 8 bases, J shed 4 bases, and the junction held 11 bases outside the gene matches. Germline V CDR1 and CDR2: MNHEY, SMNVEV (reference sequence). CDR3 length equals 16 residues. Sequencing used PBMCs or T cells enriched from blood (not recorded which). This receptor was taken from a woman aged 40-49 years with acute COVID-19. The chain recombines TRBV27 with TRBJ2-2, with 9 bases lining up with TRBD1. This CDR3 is CASRNLQGAVTGELFF. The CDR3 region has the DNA TGTGCCAGCCGCAATTTACAGGGGGCGGTCACCGGGGAGCTGTTTTTT.